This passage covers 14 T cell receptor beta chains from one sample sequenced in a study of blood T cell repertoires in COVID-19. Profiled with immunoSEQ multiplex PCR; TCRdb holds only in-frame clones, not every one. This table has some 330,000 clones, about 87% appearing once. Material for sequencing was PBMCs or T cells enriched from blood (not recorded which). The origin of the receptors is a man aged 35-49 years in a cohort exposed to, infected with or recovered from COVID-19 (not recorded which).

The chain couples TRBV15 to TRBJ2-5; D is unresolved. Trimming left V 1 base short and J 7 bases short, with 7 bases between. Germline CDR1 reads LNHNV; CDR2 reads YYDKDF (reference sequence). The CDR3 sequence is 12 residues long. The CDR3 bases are TGTGCCACCAGCAGAGTATCCGGGACCCAGTACTTC. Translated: CATSRVSGTQYF.

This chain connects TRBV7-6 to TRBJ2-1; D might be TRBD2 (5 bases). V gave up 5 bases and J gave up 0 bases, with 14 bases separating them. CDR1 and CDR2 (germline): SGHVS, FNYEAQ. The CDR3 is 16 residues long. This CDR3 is CASSEQRSSSYNEQFF. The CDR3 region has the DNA TGTGCCAGCAGCGAACAGCGGAGTTCCTCCTACAATGAGCAGTTCTTC.

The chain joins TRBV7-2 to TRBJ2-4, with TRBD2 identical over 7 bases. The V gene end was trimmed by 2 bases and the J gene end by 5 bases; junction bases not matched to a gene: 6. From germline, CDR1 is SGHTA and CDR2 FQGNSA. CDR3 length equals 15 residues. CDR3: CASSLWASGQNIQYF. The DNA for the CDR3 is TGTGCCAGCAGCTTATGGGCTAGCGGACAAAACATTCAGTACTTC.

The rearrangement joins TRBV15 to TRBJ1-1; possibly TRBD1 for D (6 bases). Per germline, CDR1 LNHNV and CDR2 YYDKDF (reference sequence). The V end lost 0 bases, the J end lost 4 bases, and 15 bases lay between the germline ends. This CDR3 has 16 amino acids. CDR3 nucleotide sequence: TGTGCCACCAGCAGAGACCCCGGGGGGGCGGGCACTGAAGCTTTCTTT. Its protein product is CATSRDPGGAGTEAFF.

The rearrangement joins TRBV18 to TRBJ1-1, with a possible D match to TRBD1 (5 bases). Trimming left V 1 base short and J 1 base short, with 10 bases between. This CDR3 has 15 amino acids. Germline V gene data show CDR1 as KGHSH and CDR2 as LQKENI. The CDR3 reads CASSPLQGTNTEAFF. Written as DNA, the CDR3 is TGTGCCAGCTCACCACTTCAGGGAACGAACACTGAAGCTTTCTTT. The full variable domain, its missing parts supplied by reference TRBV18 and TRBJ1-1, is NAGVMQNPRHLVRRRGQEARLRCSPMKGHSHVYWYRQLPEEGLKFMVYLQKENIIDESGMPKERFSAEFPKEGPSILRIQQVVRGDSAAYFCASSPLQGTNTEAFFGQGTRLTVV.

This CDR3 reads CASSQTSGGPYAQFF. The CDR3 DNA reads TGTGCCAGCAGTCAGACTAGCGGCGGACCATACGCGCAGTTCTTC. The rearrangement uses TRBV6-5 and TRBJ2-1; 9 bases map to TRBD2. Germline V gene data show CDR1 as MNHEY and CDR2 as SVGAGI. The V and J ends lost 5 bases and 12 bases, in that order; junction bases with no gene match: 14. The CDR3 contains 15 residues.

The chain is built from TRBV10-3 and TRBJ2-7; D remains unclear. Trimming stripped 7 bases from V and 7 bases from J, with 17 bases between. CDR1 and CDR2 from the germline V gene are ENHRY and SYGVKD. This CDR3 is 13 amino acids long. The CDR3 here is CAIKDTSWSEQYF. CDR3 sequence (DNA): TGTGCCATCAAAGATACATCTTGGTCGGAGCAGTACTTC.

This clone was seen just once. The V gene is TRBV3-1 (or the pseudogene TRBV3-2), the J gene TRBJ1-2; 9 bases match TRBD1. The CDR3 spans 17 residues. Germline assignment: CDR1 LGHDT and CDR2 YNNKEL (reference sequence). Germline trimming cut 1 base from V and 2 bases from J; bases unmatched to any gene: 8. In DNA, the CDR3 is TGTGCCAGCAGCCAAGTACACCCCGGACAGGGGAACTATGGCTACACCTTC. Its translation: CASSQVHPGQGNYGYTF.

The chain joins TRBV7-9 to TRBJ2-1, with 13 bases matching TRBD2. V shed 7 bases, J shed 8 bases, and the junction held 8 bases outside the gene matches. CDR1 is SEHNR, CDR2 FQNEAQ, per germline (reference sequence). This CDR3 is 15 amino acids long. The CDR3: CASTPGTSGNYEQFF. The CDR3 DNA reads TGTGCCAGCACCCCCGGGACTAGCGGGAACTATGAGCAGTTCTTC.

CDR3 residues: CASSSGQVNEKLFF. CDR3 nucleotides: TGTGCCAGCAGTTCGGGACAGGTTAATGAAAAACTGTTTTTT. The chain recombines TRBV28 with TRBJ1-4; 8 bases map to TRBD1. CDR3 length: 14 residues. The junction had 2 bases not matched to a gene; V was cut back by 4 bases and J by 4 bases. Germline-derived CDR1 and CDR2 are MDHEN and SYDVKM.

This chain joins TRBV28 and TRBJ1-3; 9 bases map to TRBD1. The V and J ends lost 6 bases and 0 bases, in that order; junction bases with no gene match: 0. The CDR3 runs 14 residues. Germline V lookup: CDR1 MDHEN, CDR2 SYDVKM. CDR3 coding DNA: TGTGCCAGCAGGGGACAGGGCTCTGGAAACACCATATATTTT. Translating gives CASRGQGSGNTIYF.

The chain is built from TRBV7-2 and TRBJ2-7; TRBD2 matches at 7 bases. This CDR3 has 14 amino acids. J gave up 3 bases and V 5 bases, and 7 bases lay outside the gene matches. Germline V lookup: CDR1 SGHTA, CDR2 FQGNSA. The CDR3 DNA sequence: TGTGCCAGCAGCCCAGCGGGACCTATCTACGAGCAGTACTTC. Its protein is CASSPAGPIYEQYF.

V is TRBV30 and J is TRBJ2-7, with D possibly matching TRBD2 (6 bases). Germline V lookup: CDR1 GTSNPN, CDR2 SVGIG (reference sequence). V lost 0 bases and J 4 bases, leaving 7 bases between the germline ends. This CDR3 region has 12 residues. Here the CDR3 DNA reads TGTGCCTGGAGTGTACGGGGGTACGAGCAGTACTTC. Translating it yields CAWSVRGYEQYF.

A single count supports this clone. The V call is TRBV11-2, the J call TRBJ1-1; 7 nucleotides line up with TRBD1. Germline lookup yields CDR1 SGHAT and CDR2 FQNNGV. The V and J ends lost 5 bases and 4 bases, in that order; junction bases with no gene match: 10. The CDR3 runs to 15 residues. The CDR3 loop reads CASSAPTGSGTEAFF. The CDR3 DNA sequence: TGTGCCAGCAGCGCACCGACAGGGAGTGGCACTGAAGCTTTCTTT.